This T cell receptor beta chain was sequenced during a study of T cell clonotyping in hematopoietic cell transplantation. Study-level findings and limits: After transplant, recipient diversity fell while pathologically expanded clonotypes grew through day 180. Broader posttransplant TCR repertoire diversity was predicted by graft donor and pretransplant recipient Inverse Simpson Index values. Without cell sorting, CD4 versus CD8 contributions remain unresolved.

The CDR3 sequence is 13 residues long. V shed 7 bases and J 7 bases; nucleotides not matched to a gene: 10. Germline CDR1 and CDR2: SGDLS and YYNGEE. About this clone: The antigen remains unidentified.

The table came from immunoSEQ multiplex PCR; TCRdb's copy has only in-frame clones and leaves some out. The profile shows 55,000 to 70,000 clones, around 94% of them singletons. This receptor was taken from a man aged 45-65 years in good health. Some clones in this sample may be carry-over from other donors' samples. This chain uses TRBV9 with TRBJ1-2; 7 bases map to TRBD1. The specimen sequenced was peripheral blood mononuclear cells. Here the CDR3 DNA reads TGTGCCAGCGGTTTGAGGGGGCAAGGTGGCTACACCTTC. Its translation: CASGLRGQGGYTF.